The 15 T cell receptor beta chains below were found in one sample sequenced in a study of T cell responses to AZD1222 COVID-19 vaccine. Profiling relied on immunoSEQ multiplex PCR, and the TCRdb table lists in-frame clones only, not all of them. The data contain more than 90,000 clones, about 82% of them seen just once; the ten biggest clones take up roughly 1.4%. The sequences come from peripheral blood, collected on day 0 of AZD1222 vaccination. The receptors shown here come from an adult in good health.

V is TRBV6-5 and J is TRBJ2-7; tentatively, D is TRBD1 (6 bases). The CDR3 has 15 amino acids. V was pared by 0 bases and J by 0 bases, with 9 bases between. The germline V gene encodes CDR1 MNHEY and CDR2 SVGAGI. In DNA form, the CDR3 reads TGTGCCAGCAGTTACTCGCAGGGGATCTCCTACGAGCAGTACTTC. This encodes CASSYSQGISYEQYF.

The chain couples TRBV6-2 or TRBV6-3 to TRBJ1-2, with 10 bases matching TRBD1. V shed 6 bases, J shed 3 bases, and the junction held 10 bases outside the gene matches. Germline CDR1 reads MNHEY; CDR2 reads SVGEGT. This CDR3 has 16 residues. This CDR3 is CASSDLRTGGDYGYTF. The CDR3 DNA reads TGTGCCAGCAGCGATCTAAGGACAGGGGGAGACTATGGCTACACCTTC.

The rearrangement joins TRBV28 to TRBJ1-1, with a tentative D call TRBD1 (6 bases). The V gene lost 4 bases and the J gene lost 7 bases, with 13 bases spanning the gap. CDR1 and CDR2 (germline): MDHEN, SYDVKM. This CDR3 is 13 amino acids long. CDR3 in DNA: TGTGCCAGCAGTTCCATTACAGGGAATGAAGCTTTCTTT. It is translated as CASSSITGNEAFF.

This sequence joins TRBV19 and TRBJ1-1; no clear D. The V gene lost 7 bases and the J gene lost 7 bases, with 10 bases spanning the gap. Germline CDR1 LNHDA, CDR2 SQIVND (reference sequence). The CDR3 consists of 11 residues. CDR3 coding DNA: TGTGCCAGTAATTTCCATCATGAAGCTTTCTTT. Protein sequence: CASNFHHEAFF.

This chain joins TRBV7-9 and TRBJ1-1; no firm D call. CDR1 SEHNR and CDR2 FQNEAQ come from the germline V gene (reference sequence). The CDR3 is 15 residues long. Trimming stripped 1 base from V and 2 bases from J, with 11 bases between. The CDR3 region is CASSLEGRSNTEAFF. In nucleotides, the CDR3 is TGTGCCAGCAGCTTAGAAGGGAGGTCAAACACTGAAGCTTTCTTT.

This chain connects TRBV19 to TRBJ1-1; D might be TRBD1 (6 bases). Trimming took off 7 bases at V and 4 bases at J, with 16 bases between the two ends. CDR1 is LNHDA, CDR2 SQIVND, per germline (reference sequence). The CDR3 is 14 amino acids. The CDR3 region has the DNA TGTGCCAGTATAAGGTCAGGGGACTCCACTGAAGCTTTCTTT. Amino acid sequence: CASIRSGDSTEAFF.

The chain has TRBV2 and TRBJ2-2; D is uncertain. Between the trimmed V and J ends, which lost 6 bases and 6 bases, there was a span of 5 bases. Germline V lookup: CDR1 SNHLY, CDR2 FYNNEI. The CDR3 totals 11 residues. As DNA, the CDR3 is TGTGCCAGCAGGGAGTCCGGGGAGCTGTTTTTT. It specifies CASRESGELFF.

This clone showed up just once. The genes are TRBV19 and TRBJ1-1; maybe TRBD1 (5 bases). The length of the CDR3 is 18 residues. The germline V gene encodes CDR1 LNHDA and CDR2 SQIVND (reference sequence). V was pared by 5 bases and J by 4 bases, with 26 bases between. CDR3 DNA: TGTGCCAGTAGTCTACAGGAGACGGTCCGCCCTTTGGGCACTGAAGCTTTCTTT. It translates to CASSLQETVRPLGTEAFF.

This chain connects TRBV7-2 to TRBJ1-1, with D perhaps matching TRBD1 (5 bases). Looked up from germline, CDR1 is SGHTA and CDR2 is FQGNSA. The ends were cut back, 2 bases at V and 6 bases at J, with 7 bases in the middle. There are 12 residues in the CDR3. The CDR3 DNA sequence: TGTGCCAGCAGCTTATCGGGGGCTGAAGCTTTCTTT. Encoded protein: CASSLSGAEAFF.

V is TRBV11-3 and J is TRBJ2-1; TRBD2 is a possible D gene (5 bases). CDR1 is SGHNT and CDR2 is YENEEA in the germline V gene. Trimming shortened V by 1 base and J by 0 bases, and 10 bases separated the two germline ends. This CDR3 contains 16 residues. This CDR3 is CASSLGAVSSYNEQFF. The CDR3 DNA sequence: TGTGCCAGCAGCTTAGGAGCGGTAAGCTCCTACAATGAGCAGTTCTTC.

This CDR3 is CASSQGTEAFF. Written as DNA, the CDR3 is TGCGCCAGCAGCCAAGGCACTGAAGCTTTCTTT. V and J are TRBV4-1 and TRBJ1-1; unclear D gene. CDR3 size: 11 residues. V gave up 1 base and J gave up 4 bases, with 1 base separating them. The germline V gene encodes CDR1 MGHRA and CDR2 YSYEKL.

V usage is TRBV29-1 and J usage is TRBJ1-6; D is unclear. The germline gives CDR1 SQVTM, CDR2 ANQGSEA. Trimming removed 4 bases from V and 6 bases from J, with 10 bases in between. The CDR3 has 13 residues. The CDR3 DNA follows: TGCAGCGTTGCAAGCGATCTTAATTCACCCCTCCACTTT. It encodes CSVASDLNSPLHF.

The chain carries TRBV12-5 and TRBJ2-1; D is undetermined. This CDR3 is built from 14 residues. Germline CDR1 is LGHNT and CDR2 is FRNRAP. Trimming left V 1 base short and J 5 bases short, with 9 bases between. The CDR3 DNA sequence: TGTGCTAGTGGTTTGGGTCCCTCTCACAATGAGCAGTTCTTC. It is translated as CASGLGPSHNEQFF.

The V gene is TRBV30, the J gene TRBJ1-2; D is perhaps TRBD1 (6 bases). The CDR3 sequence is 13 residues long. The V end was cut by 3 bases, the J end by 4 bases, with 12 bases between. The germline gives CDR1 GTSNPN, CDR2 SVGIG (reference sequence). In DNA form, the CDR3 reads TGTGCCTGGAGAGGGGGGCCCCTCTATGGCTACACCTTC. This sequence encodes CAWRGGPLYGYTF.

V usage is TRBV7-2 and J usage is TRBJ2-7; D may be TRBD1 or TRBD2 (5 bases each). V shed 2 bases and J shed 0 bases, with 11 bases lying between them. The CDR3 is 15 amino acids. From germline, CDR1 is SGHTA and CDR2 FQGNSA. The CDR3 coding sequence is TGTGCCAGCAGCTTAAGTGCAGGGAGCTCCTACGAGCAGTACTTC. It encodes CASSLSAGSSYEQYF.